This TCR beta chain was identified in a study of T cells in localized non-small cell lung cancer. Study outcomes and limitations: In uninvolved adjacent lung, T cell clonality reached its highest value, exceeding tumor. Because sequencing included only one region (of the tumor), heterogeneity remains possible. Appearances in adjacent lung were noted for a median approximately 50 of the top 100 tumor clones.

Data came from immunoSEQ multiplex PCR; TCRdb stores just in-frame clones and leaves some out. This sample has tens of thousands of clones, with around 86% found just once. This clone was detected once. The antigen is unknown. This CDR3 region has 14 residues. CDR1 and CDR2 from the germline V gene are LNHNV and YYDKDF (reference sequence). Trimming stripped 0 bases from V and 6 bases from J, with 12 bases between. This chain links TRBV15 with TRBJ2-7, with unresolved D. This sequence was found in a man aged 18 to 49 with stage I lung adenocarcinoma. The sequenced sample was peripheral blood, obtained before any cancer treatment. CDR3 nucleotides: TGTGCCACCAGCAGAGATACCGCGGCTCTCGAGCAGTACTTC. Translation: CATSRDTAALEQYF.